The text below deals with one T cell receptor (beta chain). This sample was taken from a study of blood T cell repertoires in COVID-19. Study summary: Sites across the United States, Italy and Spain contributed samples from acute and convalescent COVID-19. T cells, B-cell-depleted T cells, or PBMCs provided the cDNA or gDNA that served as material.

The trim removed 0 bases at V and 4 bases at J, leaving 3 bases unmatched. CDR3 length: 14 amino acids. Looked up from germline, CDR1 is SGHNT and CDR2 is YYREEE (reference sequence). In the authors' methods: Amplification with reference gene primers provided the estimates of nucleated cell counts. TCRdb's copy holds only in-frame clones and misses some; the assay was immunoSEQ multiplex PCR. V and J calls and clone size are those listed in that table; D and trimming were worked out from the DNA. The sample carries about 90,000 clones, 80% recorded once. The clonotype comes from a woman in her 70s with acute or convalescent COVID-19. The chain has TRBV5-4 and TRBJ1-2; 7 positions match TRBD1. What was sequenced was peripheral blood. CDR3 coding DNA: TGTGCCAGCAGCTTGGGAGACAGGGTCTATGGCTACACCTTC. This gives the protein CASSLGDRVYGYTF.